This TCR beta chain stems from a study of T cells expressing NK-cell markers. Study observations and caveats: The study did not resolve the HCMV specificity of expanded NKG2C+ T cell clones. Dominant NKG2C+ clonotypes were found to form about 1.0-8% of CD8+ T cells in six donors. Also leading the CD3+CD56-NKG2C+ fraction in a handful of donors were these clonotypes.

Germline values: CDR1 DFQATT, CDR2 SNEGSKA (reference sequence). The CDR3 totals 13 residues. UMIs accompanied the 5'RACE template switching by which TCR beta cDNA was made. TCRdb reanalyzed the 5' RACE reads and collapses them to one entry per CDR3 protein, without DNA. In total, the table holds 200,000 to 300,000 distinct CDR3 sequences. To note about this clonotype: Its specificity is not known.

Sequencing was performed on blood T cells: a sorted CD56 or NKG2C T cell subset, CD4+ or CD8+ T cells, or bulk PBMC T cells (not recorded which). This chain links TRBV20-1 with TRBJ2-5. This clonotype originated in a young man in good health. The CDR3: CSARDSLVETQYF.